This TCR beta chain derives from a study of blood T cell repertoires in COVID-19. Profiling relied on immunoSEQ multiplex PCR, and the TCRdb table lists in-frame clones only, not all of them. The sample lists 70,000 or so clones, 90% seen once, with under 6.5% in the top ten. V was pared by 3 bases and J by 2 bases, with 14 bases between. This CDR3 has 16 residues. CDR1 and CDR2 from the germline V gene are KGHSH and LQKENI. Sample: peripheral blood. The source is a woman aged 18-30 years with acute or convalescent COVID-19. V usage is TRBV18 and J usage is TRBJ1-3; D gene unclear. The CDR3: CASSPQEISAGNTIYF. The CDR3 region has the DNA TGTGCCAGCTCACCCCAAGAGATTAGCGCTGGAAACACCATATATTTT.